Given below is one TCR beta chain in context. Antigen specificity is unknown. A junction end diverges from the germline sequence, so it may reflect a read error. CDR1 is KGHDR, CDR2 SFDVKD, per germline. The CDR3 extends over 16 amino acids. This sample is drawn from a study of T cells in Graves' hyperthyroidism and ophthalmopathy. RNA transcripts were the template for amplifying TCR beta CDR3 regions. TCR CDR3 regions were first amplified by RT-PCR with HTBI primers. TCRdb redid the calling of the multiplex PCR reads with MiXCR, one entry per CDR3 protein. This table holds more than 350,000 distinct CDR3 sequences, approximately 14% found once. Whole-study findings and limits: Most clonotypes expanded in the thyroid (above 0.001) were also present in blood.

The gene calls are TRBV24-1 and TRBJ2-5, with D uncertain. Sequencing input: blood. The TCR was taken from a woman aged 30 to 39 with Graves' ophthalmopathy. The CDR3 sequence: CAASDLKGTYQETQYF. The CDR3 nucleotides read TGTGCCGCCAGTGATTTGAAGGGAACATACCAAGAGACCCAGTACTTC.